The TCR beta chain under discussion was sequenced for a study of T cell clonality in common variable immunodeficiency. This clone was observed at least ten times. The read finishes 3 residues shy of the CDR3 end, and the germline J gene is used to complete it. Only in-frame clones appear in the TCRdb table, and some are missing; sequencing was by immunoSEQ multiplex PCR. Listed for the sample are tens of thousands of clones, none seen a single time. Blood samples were heparinized, roughly 5 to 8.5 ml per donor. The V end lost 7 bases, the J end lost 4 bases, and 17 bases lay between the germline ends. This CDR3 is 14 amino acids long. CDR1 SGDLS and CDR2 YYNGEE come from the germline V gene.

This receptor was identified in a person aged 18-70 years in good health. Sequences were obtained from peripheral blood mononuclear cells. The chain combines TRBV9 with TRBJ1-2; weak D call: TRBD1 (6 bases). This CDR3 reads CASAPTGNGYGYTF. The DNA read from the CDR3 is TGTGCCAGCGCACCCACAGGGAATGGCTATGGC.